Shown below are 2 T cell receptor beta chains from a single sample sequenced in a study of T cell clones after liver transplantation. Method: immunoSEQ multiplex PCR; TCRdb's copy keeps in-frame clones and lacks some. This sample yields 70,000 to 80,000 clones, of which about 92% are seen a single time; 2.7% belongs to the top ten. Sequencing used CD4+ T cells from blood, obtained before liver transplant. Every receptor here comes from a human donor who received a liver transplant.

This clone has a single count. Here the CDR3 DNA reads TGTGCCAGCAGCCAACGGACTGCTTTCTCTGGGGCCAACGTCCTGACTTTC. As protein: CASSQRTAFSGANVLTF. This chain uses TRBV4-2 with TRBJ2-6; TRBD2 is a possible D gene (5 bases). Germline V gene lookup returns CDR1 LGHNA and CDR2 YNFKEQ. The length of the CDR3 is 17 residues. V lost 2 bases, J lost 0 bases, and 11 bases lay in between.

In this sample, this clone turned up once. V gene TRBV28 combines with J gene TRBJ2-2; 7 bases fit TRBD1. The CDR3 spans 14 residues. V lost 5 bases to trimming and J lost 7 bases; unmatched junction nucleotides: 7. Germline assignment: CDR1 MDHEN and CDR2 SYDVKM. In DNA, the CDR3 is TGTGCCAGCAGTCCTGGACAGGTTCGCGGGGAGCTGTTTTTT. Translation: CASSPGQVRGELFF.